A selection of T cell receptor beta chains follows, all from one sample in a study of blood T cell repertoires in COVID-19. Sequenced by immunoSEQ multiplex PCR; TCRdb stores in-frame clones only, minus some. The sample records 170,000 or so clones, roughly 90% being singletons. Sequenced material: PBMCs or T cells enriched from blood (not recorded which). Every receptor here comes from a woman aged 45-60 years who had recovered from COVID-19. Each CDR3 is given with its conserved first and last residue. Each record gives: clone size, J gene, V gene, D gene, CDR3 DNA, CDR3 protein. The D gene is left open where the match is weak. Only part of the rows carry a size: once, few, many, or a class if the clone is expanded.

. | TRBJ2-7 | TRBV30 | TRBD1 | TGTGCCTGGAGTGGTTCGGTGACAGGGGTTACCTACGAGCAGTACTTC | CAWSGSVTGVTYEQYF
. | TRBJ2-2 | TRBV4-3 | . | TGCGCCAGCAGCCAATCAACTAGTTGGGGGGAGCTGTTTTTT | CASSQSTSWGELFF
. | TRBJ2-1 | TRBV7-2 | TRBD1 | TGTGCCAGCAGCCCACGGGGACAGGGTACCAATGAGCAGTTCTTC | CASSPRGQGTNEQFF
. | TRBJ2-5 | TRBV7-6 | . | TGTGCCAGCAGCTTAGTCAGGCCCCCTGCCCGGGAGACCCAGTACTTC | CASSLVRPPARETQYF
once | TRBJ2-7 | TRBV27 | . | TGTGCCAGCAGTGCTGCCGGGGCCTACGAGCAGTACTTC | CASSAAGAYEQYF
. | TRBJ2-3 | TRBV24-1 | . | TGTGCCACCAGTGATTCTGATTTAGCCGACTGGACAGATACGCAGTATTTT | CATSDSDLADWTDTQYF
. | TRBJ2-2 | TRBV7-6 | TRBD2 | TGTGCCAGCAGCTTAGTTGTAGCGGGAGGGAACACCGGGGAGCTGTTTTTT | CASSLVVAGGNTGELFF
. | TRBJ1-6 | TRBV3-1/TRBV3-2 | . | TGTGCCAGCAGCCGTCAGGAGGGTTCACCCCTCCACTTT | CASSRQEGSPLHF
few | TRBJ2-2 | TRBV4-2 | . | TGTGCCAGCAGCCAATCTCCCAGGGGAATAAACACCGGGGAGCTGTTTTTT | CASSQSPRGINTGELFF
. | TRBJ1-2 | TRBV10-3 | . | TGTGCCATCAGTGAGTCTCCAGATTATGGCTACACCTTC | CAISESPDYGYTF
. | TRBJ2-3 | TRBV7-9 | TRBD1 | TGTGCCAGCAGCCCCGGGACAGTAGGCACAGATACGCAGTATTTT | CASSPGTVGTDTQYF
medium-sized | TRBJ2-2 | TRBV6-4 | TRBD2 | TGTGCCAGCAGTGACTCGGGGACTAGCGGGCAGGCGCTTCAGCTGTTTTTT | CASSDSGTSGQALQLFF
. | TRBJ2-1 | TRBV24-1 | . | TGTGCCACCAGTGATTTGGGCGAGCAGTTCTTC | CATSDLGEQFF
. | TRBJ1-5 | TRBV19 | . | TGTGCCAGTAACCCCAGCCCGGGATCGGGGCCCCAGCATTTT | CASNPSPGSGPQHF
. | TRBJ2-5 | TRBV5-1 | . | TGCGCCAGCAGCTTGGATCGGAGCGGAGAGACCCAGTACTTC | CASSLDRSGETQYF
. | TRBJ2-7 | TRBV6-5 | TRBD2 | TGTGCCAGCAGGCAGAGCGGGAGGGCCGTTTACGAGCAGTACTTC | CASRQSGRAVYEQYF
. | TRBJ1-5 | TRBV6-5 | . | TGTGCCAGCAGTCCGGCAGGGGCGATCAATCAGCCCCAGCATTTT | CASSPAGAINQPQHF
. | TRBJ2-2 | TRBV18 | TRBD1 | TGTGCCAGCTCACCAGGGACAGGGAACACCGGGGAGCTGTTTTTT | CASSPGTGNTGELFF
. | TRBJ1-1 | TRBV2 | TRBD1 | TGTGCCCGAGATAAGCCACCGACAGGGGGGTTGAACACTGAAGCTTTCTTT | CARDKPPTGGLNTEAFF
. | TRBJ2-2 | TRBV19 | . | TGTGCCAGTAGTATCCGGGCTAGCAACACCGGGGAGCTGTTTTTT | CASSIRASNTGELFF
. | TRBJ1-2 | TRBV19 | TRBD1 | TGTGCCAGTAGCCGGGACAGGGACAACTATGGCTACACCTTC | CASSRDRDNYGYTF
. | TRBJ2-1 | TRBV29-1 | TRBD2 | TGCAGCGTTAAGGCTAGCGGGTACAATGAGCAGTTCTTC | CSVKASGYNEQFF
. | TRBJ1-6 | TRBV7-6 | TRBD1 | TGTGCCAGCAGCGCTAGGGCCCCGACAGGGGAGGGTAGGGGGTCACCCCTCCACTTT | CASSARAPTGEGRGSPLHF
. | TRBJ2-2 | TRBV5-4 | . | TGTGCCAGCAGCTTGGCCGGGCGGGTCACCGGGGAGCTGTTTTTT | CASSLAGRVTGELFF
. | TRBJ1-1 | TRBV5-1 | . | TGCGCCAGCAGCTTGGCCGGTGGGACACTAAACACTGAAGCTTTCTTT | CASSLAGGTLNTEAFF
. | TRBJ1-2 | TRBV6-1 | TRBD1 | TGTGCCAGCAGTGAACGTCAGGGGGACTATGGCTACACCTTC | CASSERQGDYGYTF
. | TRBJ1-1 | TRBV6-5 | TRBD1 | TGTGCCAGCAGAGACCGGACAGGGAAGAGCGCTGAAGCTTTCTTT | CASRDRTGKSAEAFF
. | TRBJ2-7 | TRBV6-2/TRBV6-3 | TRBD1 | TGTGCCAGCAGTTCCCCCCTTCGGGACAGCCACTACGAGCAGTACTTC | CASSSPLRDSHYEQYF
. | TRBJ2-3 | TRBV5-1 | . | TGCGCCAGCTGTTCAACCACAGGGTCGGGAGATACGCAGTATTTT | CASCSTTGSGDTQYF
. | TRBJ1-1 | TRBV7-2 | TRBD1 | TGTGCCAGCAGCCGTGGGTTGACAGGGGGGGGTTGGACTGAAGCTTTCTTT | CASSRGLTGGGWTEAFF
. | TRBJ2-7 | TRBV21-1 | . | TGTGCCAGCAGAAAAGCCTCTGTTCCCCACGAGCAGTACTTC | CASRKASVPHEQYF
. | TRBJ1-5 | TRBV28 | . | TGTGCCAGCAGTTTTACCCCTAAGCAGCCCCAGCATTTT | CASSFTPKQPQHF
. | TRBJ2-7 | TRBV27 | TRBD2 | TGTGCCAGCAGTTTAATGAGTAGCGGGCACTCCTACGAGCAGTACTTC | CASSLMSSGHSYEQYF
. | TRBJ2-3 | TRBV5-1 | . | TGCGCCAGCATGTCCAGGGAGCCTAATGGGGGCTTCACAGATACGCAGTATTTT | CASMSREPNGGFTDTQYF
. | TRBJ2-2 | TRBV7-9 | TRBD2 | TGTGCCAGCAGCACTAGCGGGAGGGCTGATACCGGGGAGCTGTTTTTT | CASSTSGRADTGELFF
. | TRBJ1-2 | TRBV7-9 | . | TGTGCCAGCAGCTTAATTAGCGGCGGGACGAACCCCAGCTATGGCTACACCTTC | CASSLISGGTNPSYGYTF
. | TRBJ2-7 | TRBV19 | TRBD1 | TGTGCCAGTAGGTCACCGGGACAGGGGGCGGGCGAGCAGTACTTC | CASRSPGQGAGEQYF
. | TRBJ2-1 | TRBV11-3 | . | TGTGCCAGCAGCTTAGGAAGGGGCAAATACAATGAGCAGTTCTTC | CASSLGRGKYNEQFF
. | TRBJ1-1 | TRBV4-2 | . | TGTGCCAGCAGCCAAGATGCGCAGGTGTGGACTGAAGCTTTCTTT | CASSQDAQVWTEAFF
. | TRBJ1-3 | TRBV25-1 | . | TGTGCCAGCAGTAAGGCACAGTTCTCTGGAAACACCATATATTTT | CASSKAQFSGNTIYF
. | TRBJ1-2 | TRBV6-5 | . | TGTGCCAGCAGTTACGGGCAGACAGGCCCTAACTATGGCTACACCTTC | CASSYGQTGPNYGYTF
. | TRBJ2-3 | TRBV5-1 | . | TGCGCCAGCAGCCTGGGTGCCGGGAGAAACACAGATACGCAGTATTTT | CASSLGAGRNTDTQYF
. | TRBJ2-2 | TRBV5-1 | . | TGCGCCAGCAGCTTGGCCCCAGGGCTAACCTACACCGGGGAGCTGTTTTTT | CASSLAPGLTYTGELFF
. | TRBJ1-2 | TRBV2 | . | TGTGCCAGCAGTGAAGCCTTGACGGGGAACTATGGCTACACCTTC | CASSEALTGNYGYTF
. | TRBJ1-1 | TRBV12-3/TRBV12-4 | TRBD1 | TGTGCCAGCCACGGACAGGGAAGCGCTGAAGCTTTCTTT | CASHGQGSAEAFF
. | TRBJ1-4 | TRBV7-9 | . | TGTGCCAGCAGCTCTGAGGGCCAACTGGGTGAAAAACTGTTTTTT | CASSSEGQLGEKLFF
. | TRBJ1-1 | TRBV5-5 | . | TGTGCCAGCAGCTTGACTGGGCAGTCGAACACTGAAGCTTTCTTT | CASSLTGQSNTEAFF
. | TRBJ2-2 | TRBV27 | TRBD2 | TGTGCCAGCAGAGGGAGCGGGAGAGTCGGGGAGCTGTTTTTT | CASRGSGRVGELFF
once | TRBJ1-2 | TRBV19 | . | TGTGCCAGTAGTATAGCGGGAGTGGAAGGCTACACCTTC | CASSIAGVEGYTF
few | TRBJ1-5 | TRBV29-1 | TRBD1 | TGCAGCGTTGGGACAGGTACAGATCAGCCCCAGCATTTT | CSVGTGTDQPQHF
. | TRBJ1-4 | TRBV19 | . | TGTGCCAGTAGTAGCTCAGGGACTCGTGAAAAACTGTTTTTT | CASSSSGTREKLFF
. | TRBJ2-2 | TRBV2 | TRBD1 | TGTGCCAGCAGGGACAGGCCTACGAACACCGGGGAGCTGTTTTTT | CASRDRPTNTGELFF
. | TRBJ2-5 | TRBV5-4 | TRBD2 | TGTGCCAGCAGCTTGGGACTAGCGACTATACTGGAGACCCAGTACTTC | CASSLGLATILETQYF
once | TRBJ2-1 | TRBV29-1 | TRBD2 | TGCAGCGACTTTCCCCTAGCGGGAGGGTTCAATGAGCAGTTCTTC | CSDFPLAGGFNEQFF
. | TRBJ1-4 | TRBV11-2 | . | TGTGCCAGCAGCTTTGGTCTCAGGACTAATGAAAAACTGTTTTTT | CASSFGLRTNEKLFF